A selection of T cell receptor beta chains follows, all from one sample in a study of T cell repertoires in cytomegalovirus infection. Each CDR3 protein is one row after TCRdb ran MiXCR on the reads. The sample has around 750,000 distinct CDR3 sequences; about 31% are singletons. These receptors' targets are unknown. Sample: cultured CD8+ T cells from PBMCs, taken from culture after CMV antigen stimulation. The receptors here all came from a human donor in good health (CMV status not recorded). Some clones in this sample may be carry-over from other donors' samples. CDR3s include the opening cysteine and the closing phenylalanine or tryptophan.

>TRBV7-3|15|TRBJ2-3
CASSPTAHSPDTQYF
>TRBV15|15|TRBJ1-5
CATSTGPGGNQPQHF
>TRBV2|15|TRBJ2-3
CASSDSGAATDTQYF
>TRBV7-4|14|TRBJ2-2
CASSLEGAIGELFF
>TRBV6-1|18|TRBJ1-6
CASSEGELGGKYNSPLHF
>TRBV28|16|TRBJ1-5
CANSFPSGQEDQPQHF
>TRBV7-6|17|TRBJ2-4
CASSLKPWREAKNIQYF
>TRBV6-2/TRBV6-3|16|TRBJ2-2
CASSLPAGPGTGELFF
>TRBV12-3/TRBV12-4|15|TRBJ1-1
CASTLPPKGATEAFF
>TRBV6-5|13|TRBJ2-5
CASSYSRGETQYF
>TRBV11-1|14|TRBJ1-4
CASSWTGDGEKLFF
>TRBV7-6|18|TRBJ2-3
CASSLWIGGQGALDTQYF
>TRBV4-1|13|TRBJ2-4
CASSPWAKNIQYF
>TRBV27|13|TRBJ1-2
CASSPQANYGYTF
>TRBV19|12|TRBJ2-2
CASSIITGELFF
>TRBV27|15|TRBJ1-4
CASSSRVGANEKLFF
>TRBV6-8|14|TRBJ2-2
CASRGTGRLGELFF
>TRBV10-3|14|TRBJ2-5
CAISEYRESETQYF
>TRBV2|15|TRBJ1-2
CASSDGTGGPYGYTF
>TRBV6-2/TRBV6-3|16|TRBJ2-3
CASSEYQATSTDTQYF
>TRBV12-3/TRBV12-4|17|TRBJ2-1
CASSLTLAGEAYNEQFF
>TRBV11-2|19|TRBJ2-5
CASSLSDDITTSGEETQYF
>TRBV7-8|16|TRBJ1-2
CASSLEGAGSRYGYTF
>TRBV5-4|16|TRBJ1-2
CASYSGQAPPNYGYTF
>TRBV27|14|TRBJ2-1
CASSLGGAWNEQFF
>TRBV6-2/TRBV6-3|15|TRBJ1-1
CASSFVDPRGTEAFF
>TRBV4-1|15|TRBJ2-5
CASSQWEPPWETQYF
>TRBV7-9|15|TRBJ2-1
CASSDGQVSYNEQFF
>TRBV12-3/TRBV12-4|14|TRBJ2-7
CASTFGTGFDEQYF
>TRBV19|15|TRBJ2-3
CASSIAGTGTDTQYF
>TRBV7-3|13|TRBJ2-3
CASSSDPPDTQYF
>TRBV7-9|12|TRBJ1-3
CASSVRPNTIYF
>TRBV7-8|13|TRBJ2-1
CASSPEGLNEQFF
>TRBV12-3/TRBV12-4|14|TRBJ2-2
CASSFTGRTGELFF
>TRBV11-2|15|TRBJ1-2
CASSLAPDRDYGYTF
>TRBV4-2|16|TRBJ2-1
CASSQDGLEAYNEQFF
>TRBV7-8|16|TRBJ2-3
CASSSGGVSSTDTQYF
>TRBV24-1|19|TRBJ2-1
CATSDGGTSGEAQYNEQFF
>TRBV9|21|TRBJ2-3
CASRGGLAGGPERNFADTQYF
>TRBV7-6|16|TRBJ1-1
CASSSRDRGGNTEAFF
>TRBV7-9|17|TRBJ2-5
CASSSGGVKRSEETQYF
>TRBV7-9|20|TRBJ1-5
CASSLEDTGAGYRGNQPQHF
>TRBV12-3/TRBV12-4|12|TRBJ1-6
CASSLSASPLHF
>TRBV4-1|18|TRBJ2-3
CASSQSLGLGLVTDTQYF
>TRBV7-6|15|TRBJ2-5
CASSLRGAEKETQYF
>TRBV7-6|16|TRBJ2-1
CASSLRGRVPADEQFF
>TRBV15|14|TRBJ2-1
CATSRGGRAGDEFF
>TRBV9|15|TRBJ1-2
CASSVSGLANYGYTF
>TRBV2|15|TRBJ2-1
CASTIGRHSYNEQFF
>TRBV6-8|16|TRBJ2-1
CASSYSTEGGRNEQFF
>TRBV12-3/TRBV12-4|13|TRBJ2-5
CASSPENQETQYF
>TRBV4-1|17|TRBJ1-1
CASSQERTGVWNTEAFF
>TRBV20-1|13|TRBJ2-1
CSAWAGSYNEQFF
>TRBV7-6|20|TRBJ2-1
CASSLDPPAGGVQTYNEQFF